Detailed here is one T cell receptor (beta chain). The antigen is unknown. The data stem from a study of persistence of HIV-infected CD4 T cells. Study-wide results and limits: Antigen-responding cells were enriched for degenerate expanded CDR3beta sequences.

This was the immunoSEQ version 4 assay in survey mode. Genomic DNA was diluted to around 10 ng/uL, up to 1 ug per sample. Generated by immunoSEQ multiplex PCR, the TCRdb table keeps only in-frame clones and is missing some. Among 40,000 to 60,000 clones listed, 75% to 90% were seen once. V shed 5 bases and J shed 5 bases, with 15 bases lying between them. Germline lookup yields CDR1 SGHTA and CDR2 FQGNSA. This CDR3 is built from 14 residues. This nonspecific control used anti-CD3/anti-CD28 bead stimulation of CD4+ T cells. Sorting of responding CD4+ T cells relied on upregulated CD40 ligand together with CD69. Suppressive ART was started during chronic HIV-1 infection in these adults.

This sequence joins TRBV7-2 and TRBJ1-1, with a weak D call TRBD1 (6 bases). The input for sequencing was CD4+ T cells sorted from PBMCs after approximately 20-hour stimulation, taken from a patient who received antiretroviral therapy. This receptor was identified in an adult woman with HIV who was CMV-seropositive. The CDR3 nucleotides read TGTGCCAGCAGCCTATCCGGGGGCGTAACTGAAGCTTTCTTT. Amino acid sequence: CASSLSGGVTEAFF.